These T cell receptor beta chains were read from a single sample in a study of cytomegalovirus exposure and HLA in healthy donors. The data were produced by immunoSEQ multiplex PCR, yet TCRdb's version contains in-frame clones alone and is incomplete. The sample yields fewer than 150,000 clones, 70% to 85% seen once. Sequenced sample: PBMCs. These receptors were collected from a man aged 25-45 years in good health and CMV-seropositive. CDR3s include the opening cysteine and the closing phenylalanine or tryptophan. The D gene is left open where the match is weak. Clone size is stated in some rows and not others, as once, few, many or a class when expanded.

D gene	V gene	J gene	clone size	CDR3 length	CDR3 protein	CDR3 DNA
-	TRBV19	TRBJ1-5	-	15	CASSIDGGTNQPQHF	TGTGCCAGTAGTATAGACGGGGGAACCAATCAGCCCCAGCATTTT
TRBD2	TRBV15	TRBJ2-7	-	15	CATSRGLAGGYEQYF	TGTGCCACCAGCAGAGGACTAGCGGGAGGCTACGAGCAGTACTTC
-	TRBV5-1	TRBJ2-1	few	16	CASSLATGGSYNEQFF	TGCGCCAGCAGCTTGGCCACCGGGGGCTCCTACAATGAGCAGTTCTTC
TRBD1	TRBV19	TRBJ1-5	-	15	CASSIGGQGNQPQHF	TGTGCCAGTAGTATAGGGGGACAGGGCAATCAGCCCCAGCATTTT
-	TRBV11-3	TRBJ1-4	many	12	CASSHPGEKLFF	TGTGCCAGCAGCCACCCGGGAGAAAAACTGTTTTTT
-	TRBV5-1	TRBJ2-1	-	15	CASSKDYSSYNEQFF	TGCGCCAGCAGCAAGGACTACAGCTCCTACAATGAGCAGTTCTTC
TRBD1	TRBV5-1	TRBJ1-1	-	14	CASSAQGGNTEAFF	TGCGCCAGCAGCGCGCAGGGGGGGAACACTGAAGCTTTCTTT
TRBD2	TRBV5-1	TRBJ2-3	-	16	CASSYGLAGDTDTQYF	TGCGCCAGCAGCTACGGACTAGCGGGGGACACAGATACGCAGTATTTT
-	TRBV4-1	TRBJ1-5	few	16	CASSQDGGLGNQPQHF	TGCGCCAGCAGCCAAGACGGGGGATTGGGCAATCAGCCCCAGCATTTT
TRBD1	TRBV19	TRBJ2-7	-	14	CASSTTGLGYEQYF	TGTGCCAGTAGTACGACAGGGCTCGGCTACGAGCAGTACTTC
-	TRBV5-1	TRBJ1-2	-	14	CASSLGVSNYGYTF	TGCGCCAGCAGCTTAGGGGTATCGAACTATGGCTACACCTTC
-	TRBV7-6	TRBJ1-1	-	16	CASSLAGQVVNTEAFF	TGTGCCAGCAGCTTAGCCGGCCAGGTAGTGAACACTGAAGCTTTCTTT
TRBD1	TRBV30	TRBJ1-2	-	13	CAWTIGQGYGYTF	TGTGCCTGGACCATTGGACAGGGCTATGGCTACACCTTC
TRBD1	TRBV11-2	TRBJ2-5	-	14	CASSKGTDKETQYF	TGTGCCAGCAGCAAAGGGACAGACAAAGAGACCCAGTACTTC
-	TRBV6-5	TRBJ2-3	-	14	CASRQGRSTDTQYF	TGTGCCAGCAGACAGGGTAGAAGCACAGATACGCAGTATTTT
TRBD1	TRBV15	TRBJ1-2	-	14	CATSRPGQGSGYTF	TGTGCCACCAGCAGACCGGGACAGGGGTCGGGCTACACCTTC
TRBD1	TRBV2	TRBJ2-7	-	14	CASRGQGRSYEQYF	TGTGCCAGCAGGGGACAGGGTAGGTCCTACGAGCAGTACTTC
-	TRBV5-1	TRBJ2-3	-	15	CASSLFPESTDTQYF	TGCGCCAGCAGCTTGTTCCCAGAAAGCACAGATACGCAGTATTTT